The TCR beta chain under discussion was sequenced for a study of blood T cells in healthy people across ages (dated by TCRdb to 2014 to 2015). Some background on the complete study: In model experiments, template switching captured about one uniquely barcoded TCR beta cDNA molecule for every two T cells. Using deep sequencing normalized with unique cDNA molecular identifiers, the study measured how TCR beta repertoire diversity changes with age. Donors were grouped into four age groups: young (average 16 years), middle-aged (around 39), aged (about 59) and long-lived (about 82). To avoid experimental bias, donors of different ages were spread randomly across the sequencing lanes. The study analyzed two additional independent replicas of 1 million unique cDNA reads from the same blood draw for two donors, one aged 18 to 30 and one aged 80 or older. Here is what the overall study found, with its caveats: Observed TCR beta diversity per million T cells fell roughly linearly with age, and a significant reduction was already apparent by age around 40. A strong correlation was found between observed TCR beta diversity and the percentage of naive T cells measured by flow cytometry. Total diversity estimates from one million sequenced T cells were considered lower bounds and underestimates. Donor CMV infection status was unknown, potentially confounding age-related changes in expanded clonotypes. Compared with the aged group, the long-lived group had more naive CD4+ T cells, fewer expanded clones and increased TCR diversity, suggesting age selection. Because profiling used bulk unsorted PBMCs, naive and antigen-experienced compartments could not be compared conclusively.

The method was 5' RACE. Sequenced using an Illumina HiSeq 2500. A second PCR of about 6 to 11 cycles was run with a J-beta primer mix and a sample-barcoded 5' primer. A unique molecular identifier was introduced onto each TCR beta cDNA molecule by a template-switch 5' adaptor carrying 12 random nucleotides. Each sample yielded at least 3 million CDR3-containing paired-end reads. The Mint cDNA synthesis kit, primed by a TRBC-specific oligonucleotide, was used to synthesize first-strand cDNA from all RNA. After uracil-DNA glycosylase treatment, a first 18-cycle PCR used universal primers M1SS and BC2_uni_R on all cDNA. Per the authors' processing: For normalization, 1 million high-quality reads were randomly selected from each sample, with every read carrying a distinct molecular identifier. Reads sharing molecular identifiers were discarded rather than binned into consensus sequences. MiTCR, set to a Q25 quality threshold and the strictest error-elimination algorithm, was used for CDR3 identification, clonotype clustering and error correction. A nonparametric unseen species model with Euler transformation was used to estimate a lower bound on total TCR beta diversity. TCRdb reworked the public reads: Q25 trimming with fastp, MiXCR clone assembly, productive beta chains retained. Records with the same CDR3 protein are collapsed into one entry carrying the most frequent genes and DNA. These V and J calls originate from TCRdb's pipeline instead of the authors' own analysis. This sample gives approximately 1.5 million distinct CDR3 sequences in total; roughly 43% of them show up just once. The ten largest clones add up to just over 4% of the sample.

V and J lose 5 bases and 1 base, and a span of 8 bases separates them. The CDR3 sequence holds 13 residues, the cysteine and phenylalanine included. The sequence is cut down to CDR3 DNA, 39 bases in frame from base 1. CDR1 and CDR2, looked up from the germline V gene (reference sequence), are MNHEY and SMNVEV. This clonotype was recorded many times. Its antigen is still unknown. Per-base qualities were not stored, and no clone one base away is much larger. Donors were 30 to 45 systemically healthy Caucasian individuals from Russia aged 6 to 90 years. About 9.8 milliliters of peripheral blood were drawn from each donor into EDTA-treated Vacutainer tubes. PBMCs were isolated by Ficoll-Paque density-gradient centrifugation, with at least 7 million obtained per sample. Total RNA, at least 6 micrograms per sample, was extracted from PBMCs with Trizol reagent. Naive CD45RAhigh/CD27high T cell percentages were measured by flow cytometry on a PBMC aliquot from every donor.

This receptor was taken from a woman in her late teens or twenties in good health. Recombination linked TRBV27 to TRBJ1-2, with an unclear D gene assignment. The sample was blood. The CDR3 loop reads CASSPPGNYGYTF. The bases read TGTGCCAGCAGTCCCCCCGGTAACTATGGCTACACCTTC.